A single sample is the source of the 32 T cell receptor beta chains below, sequenced in a study of cytomegalovirus exposure and HLA in healthy donors. Primers: 60 Vbeta forward and 13 Jbeta reverse. Profiled with immunoSEQ multiplex PCR; TCRdb holds only in-frame clones, not every one. The table shows 100,000 or so clones, with approximately 86% occurring only once. Source material: PBMCs. These receptors were obtained from a man aged 18 to 35 in good health and CMV-seronegative.

V usage is TRBV25-1 and J usage is TRBJ2-1, with TRBD1 matching over 7 bases. This CDR3 region has 16 residues. Germline CDR1 reads MGHDK; CDR2 reads SYGVNS. Unmatched junction bases numbered 11, after V lost 5 bases and J lost 4 bases. The CDR3 sequence is CASSIRQGVSYNEQFF. The CDR3 DNA follows: TGTGCCAGCAGTATACGACAGGGAGTGAGTTACAATGAGCAGTTCTTC.

This chain connects TRBV7-5 to TRBJ2-3; the table gives TRBD1 as D, unverified against the DNA. TRBV7-5 is described as a pseudogene. CDR3 length: 14 residues. CDR3 sequence (DNA): TGTGTCAGAAGCTTAGTAGGGGGCACAGATACGCAGTATTTT. It yields the protein CVRSLVGGTDTQYF.

There are a few counts of this clone. V and J are TRBV7-3 and TRBJ1-1; TRBD1 agrees at 10 bases. The length of the CDR3 is 17 residues. Germline V CDR1 and CDR2: SGHTA, FQGTGA. V gave up 0 bases and J gave up 4 bases; unmatched junction bases: 8. The CDR3 DNA is TGTGCCAGCAGCTTAACTGGACAGGGGGGAGCGAGCACTGAAGCTTTCTTT. Its protein is CASSLTGQGGASTEAFF.

J is TRBJ2-3 and V is TRBV11-3; D is unresolved. The V and J ends lost 1 base and 0 bases respectively, with 8 bases between them. CDR1 is SGHNT and CDR2 is YENEEA in the germline V gene. The CDR3 is 15 residues long. CDR3 nucleotides: TGTGCCAGCAGCTTAGGCGGAACTAGCACAGATACGCAGTATTTT. This codes for CASSLGGTSTDTQYF.

The chain combines TRBV14 with TRBJ2-3, with 7 nucleotides matching TRBD1. Germline lookup yields CDR1 SGHDN and CDR2 FVKESK. The junction had 7 bases not matched to a gene; V was cut back by 2 bases and J by 2 bases. The CDR3 is made up of 16 amino acids. CDR3 loop: CASSQPGQLFTDTQYF. DNA of the CDR3: TGTGCCAGCAGCCAACCGGGACAGCTTTTCACAGATACGCAGTATTTT.

The chain combines TRBV7-9 with TRBJ1-2; TRBD1 agrees at 10 bases. V dropped 3 bases and J dropped 4; count of bases not matched to a gene: 2. Per the germline V gene, CDR1 is SEHNR and CDR2 is FQNEAQ (reference sequence). CDR3 size: 14 residues. CDR3 residues: CASSLGQGSYGYTF. CDR3 in DNA: TGTGCCAGCAGCTTGGGACAGGGGAGCTATGGCTACACCTTC.

This chain joins TRBV28 and TRBJ2-7; weak D call: TRBD1 (6 bases). CDR3 length: 17 residues. V gave up 7 bases and J gave up 5 bases, with 27 bases separating them. CDR1 MDHEN and CDR2 SYDVKM come from the germline V gene. For the CDR3, the DNA is TGTGCCAGCACCTGGGCCCAGTCAGGGGCAGCTCTCCACGAGCAGTACTTC. This translates into CASTWAQSGAALHEQYF. The full variable domain, completed using reference TRBV28 and TRBJ2-7, is DVKVTQSSRYLVKRTGEKVFLECVQDMDHENMFWYRQDPGLGLRLIYFSYDVKMKEKGDIPEGYSVSREKKERFSLILESASTNQTSMYLCASTWAQSGAALHEQYFGPGTRLTVT.

This chain joins TRBV27 and TRBJ1-2; TRBD1 might be the D (6 bases). Germline values: CDR1 MNHEY, CDR2 SMNVEV (reference sequence). Trimming cost V 2 bases and J 8 bases, with 12 bases left between them. The CDR3 extends over 13 amino acids. The CDR3 nucleotides are TGTGCCAGCAGTTTAATTTCGGGGGGCGGCTACACCTTC. This translates into CASSLISGGGYTF.

The CDR3 bases are TGTGCCAGTAGTATGAGAACTAGCGGGAGAGCCTACGAGCAGTACTTC. Translating it yields CASSMRTSGRAYEQYF. The chain is built from TRBV19 and TRBJ2-7; 11 nucleotides align to TRBD2. Looked up from germline, CDR1 is LNHDA and CDR2 is SQIVND (reference sequence). This CDR3 is 16 amino acids long. V lost 3 bases and J lost 2; bases outside the gene matches: 6.

This clone was observed a few times. V and J are TRBV19 and TRBJ1-1, with D possibly TRBD1 on 5 matching bases. The CDR3 length is 13 residues. Germline V gene sequence: CDR1 LNHDA, CDR2 SQIVND (reference sequence). V shed 3 bases and J shed 5 bases, with 10 bases lying between them. The CDR3 here is CASSMGGVTEAFF. CDR3 in DNA: TGTGCCAGTAGTATGGGAGGGGTTACTGAAGCTTTCTTT.

The V and J genes are TRBV11-1 and TRBJ2-5; D might be TRBD1 (5 bases). Trimming removed 4 bases at V and 5 bases at J, with 17 bases between. Germline V CDR1 and CDR2: SGHAT, FQDESV (reference sequence). This CDR3 region has 15 residues. The chain's CDR3 is CASSSTTEGWETQYF. CDR3 nucleotides: TGTGCCAGCAGCTCTACGACAGAAGGATGGGAGACCCAGTACTTC.

This clone was picked up one time. The chain links TRBV5-1 to TRBJ1-1; TRBD1 matches at 7 bases. The V gene's germline CDR1 is SGHRS and CDR2 YFSETQ. J lost 0 bases, V lost 0 bases, and 11 bases had no gene match. CDR3 size: 18 residues. As DNA, the CDR3 is TGCGCCAGCAGCTTGGCAATGGGACAGAGGACCATGAACACTGAAGCTTTCTTT. Protein product: CASSLAMGQRTMNTEAFF.

The chain employs TRBV5-6 and TRBJ2-7; 8 nucleotides match TRBD1. This CDR3 is built from 16 residues. Germline CDR1 and CDR2: SGHDT and YYEEEE. The trim removed 4 bases at V and 0 bases at J, leaving 9 bases unmatched. CDR3 coding DNA: TGTGCCAGCAGCCCCGGTCGGGACAGGTTCTCCTACGAGCAGTACTTC. This encodes CASSPGRDRFSYEQYF.

The chain combines TRBV7-8 with TRBJ1-6, with 9 positions matching TRBD1. The CDR3 runs 16 residues. Trimming cost V 0 bases and J 3 bases; bases outside gene matches: 0. CDR1 and CDR2 (germline): SGHVS, FQNEAQ. The CDR3 region is CASSLATGGYNSPLHF. CDR3 DNA: TGTGCCAGCAGCTTAGCGACAGGGGGCTATAATTCACCCCTCCACTTT.

The genes are TRBV4-3 and TRBJ2-1; 8 positions match TRBD1. With 3 bases clipped from V and 10 bases from J, the junction kept 14 bases outside the gene matches. This CDR3 comprises 16 residues. The germline V gene encodes CDR1 LGHNA and CDR2 YSLEER. DNA of the CDR3: TGCGCCAGCAGCCAGGACAGGGATGCCCCTTCGGAGGAGCAGTTCTTC. This gives the protein CASSQDRDAPSEEQFF.

This clone turned up a few times. The chain uses TRBV4-3 and TRBJ1-2; 10 bases fit TRBD1. J lost 7 bases, V lost 3 bases, and 5 bases had no gene match. This CDR3 spans 14 amino acids. The germline CDR1 and CDR2 sequences are LGHNA and YSLEER. The CDR3 sequence: CASSQDGTGVGYTF. The CDR3 DNA is TGCGCCAGCAGCCAGGATGGGACAGGGGTTGGCTACACCTTC.

This clone showed up just a few times. V usage is TRBV6-5 and J usage is TRBJ2-7; D is unclear. V was trimmed by 6 bases and J by 5 bases, leaving 11 bases between them. The CDR3 consists of 12 residues. CDR1 is MNHEY, CDR2 SVGAGI, per germline. The CDR3 coding sequence is TGTGCCAGCAGGGCGATGGGCGACGAGCAGTACTTC. It specifies CASRAMGDEQYF.

The chain carries TRBV4-3 and TRBJ1-1; D call uncertain. The V gene lost 1 base and the J gene lost 1 base, with 10 bases spanning the gap. The CDR3 runs 15 residues. CDR1 LGHNA and CDR2 YSLEER come from the germline V gene. This chain's CDR3 is CASSQAVLGNTEAFF. The CDR3, as DNA: TGCGCCAGCAGCCAAGCCGTCCTAGGGAACACTGAAGCTTTCTTT.

This chain connects TRBV6-1 to TRBJ2-1, with D unresolved. CDR1 MNHNS and CDR2 SASEGT come from the germline V gene. The CDR3 runs 16 residues. V gave up 4 bases and J gave up 1 base, with 14 bases separating them. CDR3: CASSGATWNSYNEQFF. The DNA of the CDR3 is TGTGCCAGCAGTGGCGCGACTTGGAATTCCTACAATGAGCAGTTCTTC.

The chain carries TRBV10-3 and TRBJ1-2; D is unresolved. CDR1 ENHRY and CDR2 SYGVKD come from the germline V gene. Trimming left V 6 bases short and J 3 bases short, with 11 bases between. This CDR3 has 13 amino acids. CDR3 amino acids: CAISEDTDYGYTF. In nucleotides, the CDR3 is TGTGCCATCAGCGAAGACACGGACTATGGCTACACCTTC.

This rearrangement joins TRBV30 to TRBJ1-5; 8 bases align to TRBD1. Germline CDR1 GTSNPN, CDR2 SVGIG (reference sequence). CDR3 length: 15 residues. The V segment lost 1 base and the J segment 2 bases; nucleotides outside the gene matches: 4. The CDR3 coding sequence is TGTGCCTGGAGTGGCGGACAGGGTGGCAATCAGCCCCAGCATTTT. It codes for CAWSGGQGGNQPQHF.

V is TRBV28 and J is TRBJ1-5; 7 bases match TRBD1. V lost 7 bases and J lost 7; bases outside the gene matches: 10. The CDR3 has 14 amino acids. The V gene's germline CDR1 is MDHEN and CDR2 SYDVKM. CDR3 DNA sequence: TGTGCCAGCATAGAGGAGGGGGCGCGGCAGCCCCAGCATTTT. Protein sequence: CASIEEGARQPQHF.

The chain employs TRBV10-3 and TRBJ2-3, with TRBD1 identical over 9 bases. The CDR3 has 13 amino acids. From germline, CDR1 is ENHRY and CDR2 SYGVKD. Trimming at V came to 8 bases and at J to 4 bases, leaving 4 bases not matched to a gene. The CDR3 DNA follows: TGTGCCATCTGGACAGGGGAGGCAGATACGCAGTATTTT. This gives the protein CAIWTGEADTQYF.

The V gene is TRBV29-1, the J gene TRBJ2-7, with 9 positions matching TRBD2. V trimming: 5 bases; J trimming: 6 bases; junction bases outside the gene matches: 11. Germline CDR1 reads SQVTM; CDR2 reads ANQGSEA. CDR3 length: 14 residues. CDR3 sequence reads: CSVWGLASGGEQYF. Written as DNA, the CDR3 is TGCAGCGTTTGGGGACTAGCCTCTGGGGGCGAGCAGTACTTC.

The V call is TRBV28, the J call TRBJ1-4; 9 bases match TRBD1. Per the germline V gene, CDR1 is MDHEN and CDR2 is SYDVKM. The junction had 8 bases not matched to a gene; V was cut back by 5 bases and J by 7 bases. CDR3 length: 15 residues. The chain's CDR3 is CASSRRQGVAEKLFF. CDR3 nucleotide sequence: TGTGCCAGCAGTCGTCGACAGGGGGTCGCTGAAAAACTGTTTTTT. The complete variable domain, with remaining parts taken from reference TRBV28 and TRBJ1-4, reads DVKVTQSSRYLVKRTGEKVFLECVQDMDHENMFWYRQDPGLGLRLIYFSYDVKMKEKGDIPEGYSVSREKKERFSLILESASTNQTSMYLCASSRRQGVAEKLFFGSGTQLSVL.

The chain combines TRBV30 with TRBJ2-1; 9 bases are shared with TRBD2. With 5 bases clipped from V and 9 bases from J, the junction kept 2 bases outside the gene matches. This CDR3 region has 11 residues. The germline V gene has CDR1 GTSNPN and CDR2 SVGIG (reference sequence). The CDR3 DNA is TGTGCCTGGGGACTAGCGATTGAGCAGTTCTTC. Translated: CAWGLAIEQFF.

The V and J genes are TRBV7-9 and TRBJ2-1; D is undetermined. Germline V gene lookup returns CDR1 SEHNR and CDR2 FQNEAQ (reference sequence). V lost 5 bases to trimming and J lost 7 bases, with 12 bases between them. This CDR3 comprises 13 residues. The CDR3: CASSPQAGNEQFF. The CDR3 region has the DNA TGTGCCAGCAGCCCCCAAGCCGGGAATGAGCAGTTCTTC.

The chain recombines TRBV5-8 with TRBJ1-1, with TRBD1 identical over 8 bases. CDR3 length: 14 residues. Germline values: CDR1 SGHTS, CDR2 YDEGEE. V was clipped by 4 bases and J by 5 bases; unmatched bases: 7. CDR3 loop: CASSDGQGGTEAFF. The CDR3 DNA sequence: TGTGCCAGCAGCGACGGACAGGGAGGTACTGAAGCTTTCTTT.

This clone is a singleton in its sample. The chain employs TRBV7-2 and TRBJ2-1; D possibly corresponds to TRBD2 (5 bases). The V and J ends lost 0 bases and 9 bases respectively, with 9 bases between them. Germline V CDR1 and CDR2: SGHTA, FQGNSA. The CDR3 runs 13 residues. The CDR3 sequence: CASSLAPRGEQFF. The CDR3, as DNA: TGTGCCAGCAGCTTAGCCCCACGGGGTGAGCAGTTCTTC.

The DNA for the CDR3 is TGCGCCAGCAGCTTAAGACGGGGGAACACTGAAGCTTTCTTT. Translation: CASSLRRGNTEAFF. The V and J genes are TRBV5-1 and TRBJ1-1; D not certain. Germline V lookup: CDR1 SGHRS, CDR2 YFSETQ. CDR3 length: 14 amino acids. Deletions cut 2 bases from V and 1 base from J, with 9 bases between.

Only a few counts were recorded for this clone. This chain links TRBV6-6 with TRBJ2-5; D gene ambiguous. Looked up from germline, CDR1 is MNHNY and CDR2 is SVGAGI (reference sequence). V dropped 0 bases and J dropped 8 bases, with 13 bases sitting between them. The CDR3 loop spans 14 amino acids. CDR3 amino acids: CASSYSNVPGTQYF. CDR3 DNA sequence: TGTGCCAGCAGTTACTCGAATGTCCCAGGAACCCAGTACTTC.

The chain employs TRBV12-5 and TRBJ2-1, with 7 positions matching TRBD2. V lost 5 bases and J lost 5; bases outside the gene matches: 9. The CDR3 has 15 amino acids. Germline CDR1 LGHNT, CDR2 FRNRAP. The CDR3 DNA follows: TGTGCTAGTGGTCTCCGGGACTACCCTAACAATGAGCAGTTCTTC. This gives the protein CASGLRDYPNNEQFF.